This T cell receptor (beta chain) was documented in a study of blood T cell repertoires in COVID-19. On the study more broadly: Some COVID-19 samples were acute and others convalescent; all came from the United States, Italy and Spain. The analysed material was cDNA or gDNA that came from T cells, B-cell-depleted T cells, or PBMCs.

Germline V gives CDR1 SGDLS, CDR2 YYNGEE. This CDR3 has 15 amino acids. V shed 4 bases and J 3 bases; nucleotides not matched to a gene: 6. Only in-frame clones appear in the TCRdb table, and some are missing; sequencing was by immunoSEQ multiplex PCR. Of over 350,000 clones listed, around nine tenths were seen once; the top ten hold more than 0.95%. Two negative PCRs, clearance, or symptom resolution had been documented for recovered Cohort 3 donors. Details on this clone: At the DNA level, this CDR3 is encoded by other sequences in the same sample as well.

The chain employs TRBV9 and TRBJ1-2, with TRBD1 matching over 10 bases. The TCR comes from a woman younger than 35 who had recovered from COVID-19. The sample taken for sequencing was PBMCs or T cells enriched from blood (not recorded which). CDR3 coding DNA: TGTGCCAGCAGCCCACGGACAGGGGGAGACTATGGCTACACCTTC. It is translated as CASSPRTGGDYGYTF.